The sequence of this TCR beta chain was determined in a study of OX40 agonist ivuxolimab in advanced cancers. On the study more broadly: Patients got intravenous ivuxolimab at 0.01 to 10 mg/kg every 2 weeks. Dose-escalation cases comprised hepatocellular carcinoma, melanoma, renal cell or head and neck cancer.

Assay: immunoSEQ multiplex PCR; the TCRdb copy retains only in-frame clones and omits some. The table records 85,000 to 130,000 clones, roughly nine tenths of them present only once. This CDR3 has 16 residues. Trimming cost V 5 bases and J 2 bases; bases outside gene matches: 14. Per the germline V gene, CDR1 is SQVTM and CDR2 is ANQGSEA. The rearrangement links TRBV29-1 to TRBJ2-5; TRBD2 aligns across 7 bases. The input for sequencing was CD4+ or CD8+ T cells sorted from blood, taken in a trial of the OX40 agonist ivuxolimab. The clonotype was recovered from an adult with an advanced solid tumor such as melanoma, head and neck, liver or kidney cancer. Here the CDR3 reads CSVNGASGPGQETQYF. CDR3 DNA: TGCAGCGTTAATGGGGCTAGCGGCCCCGGTCAAGAGACCCAGTACTTC. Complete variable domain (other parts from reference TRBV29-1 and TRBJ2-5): SAVISQKPSRDICQRGTSLTIQCQVDSQVTMMFWYRQQPGQSLTLIATANQGSEATYESGFVIDKFPISRPNLTFSTLTVSNMSPEDSSIYLCSVNGASGPGQETQYFGPGTRLLVL.